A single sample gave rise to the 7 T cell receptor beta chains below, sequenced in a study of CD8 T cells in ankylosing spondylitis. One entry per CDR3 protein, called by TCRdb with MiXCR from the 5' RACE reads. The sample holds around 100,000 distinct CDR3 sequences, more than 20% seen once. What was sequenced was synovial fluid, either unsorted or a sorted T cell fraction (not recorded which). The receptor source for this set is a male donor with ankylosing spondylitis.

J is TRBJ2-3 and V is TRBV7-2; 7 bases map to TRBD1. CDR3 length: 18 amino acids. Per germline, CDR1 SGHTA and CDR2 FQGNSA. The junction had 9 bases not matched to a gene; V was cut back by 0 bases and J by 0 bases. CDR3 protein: CASSLAYPTGYSTDTQYF. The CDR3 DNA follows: TGTGCCAGCAGCTTAGCGTATCCGACAGGGTATAGCACAGATACGCAGTATTTT. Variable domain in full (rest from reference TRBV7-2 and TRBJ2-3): GAGVSQSPSNKVTEKGKDVELRCDPISGHTALYWYRQSLGQGLEFLIYFQGNSAPDKSGLPSDRFSAERTGGSVSTLTIQRTQQEDSAVYLCASSLAYPTGYSTDTQYFGPGTRLTVL.

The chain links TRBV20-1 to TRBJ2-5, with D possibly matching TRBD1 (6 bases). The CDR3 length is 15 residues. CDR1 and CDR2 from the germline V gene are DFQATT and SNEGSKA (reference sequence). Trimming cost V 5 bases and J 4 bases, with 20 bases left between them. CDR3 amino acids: CSASPSDRNPETQYF. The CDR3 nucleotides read TGCAGTGCTTCGCCATCGGACAGAAATCCAGAGACCCAGTACTTC.

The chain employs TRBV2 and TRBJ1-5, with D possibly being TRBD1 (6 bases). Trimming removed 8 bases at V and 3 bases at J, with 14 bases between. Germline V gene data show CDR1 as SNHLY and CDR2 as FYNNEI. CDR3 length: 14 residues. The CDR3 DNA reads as TGTGCCAGCGGGGGACAAACTTACAATCAGCCCCAGCATTTT. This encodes CASGGQTYNQPQHF.

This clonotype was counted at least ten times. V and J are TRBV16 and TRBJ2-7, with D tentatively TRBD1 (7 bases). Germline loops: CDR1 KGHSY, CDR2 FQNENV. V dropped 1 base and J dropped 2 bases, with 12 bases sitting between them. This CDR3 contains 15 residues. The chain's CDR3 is CASSQFGGTAYEQYV. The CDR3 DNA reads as TGTGCCAGCAGCCAATTCGGAGGGACAGCCTACGAGCAGTACGTC.

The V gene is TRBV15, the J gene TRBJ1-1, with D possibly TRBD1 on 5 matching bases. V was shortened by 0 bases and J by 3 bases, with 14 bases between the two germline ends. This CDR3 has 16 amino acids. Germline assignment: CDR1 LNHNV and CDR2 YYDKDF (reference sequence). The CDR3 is CATSRDRGVTYTEAFF. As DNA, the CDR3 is TGTGCCACCAGCAGAGATAGGGGAGTCACCTACACTGAAGCTTTCTTT.

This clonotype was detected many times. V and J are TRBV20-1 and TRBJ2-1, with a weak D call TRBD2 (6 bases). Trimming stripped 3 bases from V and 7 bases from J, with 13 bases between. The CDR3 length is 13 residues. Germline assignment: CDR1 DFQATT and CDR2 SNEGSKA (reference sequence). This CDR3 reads CSASGSDYNEQFF. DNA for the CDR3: TGCAGTGCTAGCGGGAGTGATTATAATGAGCAGTTCTTC.

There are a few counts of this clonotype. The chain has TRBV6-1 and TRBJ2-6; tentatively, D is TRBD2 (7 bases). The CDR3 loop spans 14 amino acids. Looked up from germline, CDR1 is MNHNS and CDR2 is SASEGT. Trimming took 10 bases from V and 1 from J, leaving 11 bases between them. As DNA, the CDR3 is TGTGCCACAAGGGGGGGTTCTGGGGCCAACGTCCTGACTTTC. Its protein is CATRGGSGANVLTF.